What follows describes a single T cell receptor beta chain. These data belong to a study of cytomegalovirus exposure and HLA in healthy donors. Germline loops: CDR1 SGHVS, CDR2 FQNEAQ. This CDR3 is built from 17 residues. Trimming cost V 3 bases and J 5 bases; bases outside gene matches: 13. Use of 60 Vbeta and 13 Jbeta primers characterized the PCR. Using immunoSEQ multiplex PCR, the repertoire was profiled, and TCRdb retains in-frame clones only, with some absent. The sample records 110,000 to 150,000 clones, around 84% being singletons. The chain employs TRBV7-8 and TRBJ2-5, with TRBD1 matching 9 bases. The TCR was taken from a boy younger than 10 in good health and CMV-seronegative. The sequenced sample consisted of PBMCs. CDR3 region: CASSFAGTGISLETQYF. CDR3 nucleotides: TGTGCCAGCAGCTTCGCCGGGACAGGGATTTCTTTGGAGACCCAGTACTTC. The full variable domain, its missing parts supplied by reference TRBV7-8 and TRBJ2-5, is GAGVSQSPRYKVAKRGQDVALRCDPISGHVSLFWYQQALGQGPEFLTYFQNEAQLDKSGLPSDRFFAERPEGSVSTLKIQRTQQEDSAVYLCASSFAGTGISLETQYFGPGTRLLVL.